Given below is one T cell receptor beta chain in context. Its target is unknown. The data stem from a study of beta chain features in type 1 diabetes. Study-level information: Sorted cell examination encompassed roughly 110,000,000 cells across all samples. Study outcomes and limitations: Sequencing of cDNA might inflate the share of cells that strongly express TCR. Type 1 diabetes patients showed fewer insertions and more deletions at VDJ junctions. Across all four CD4+ subsets, people with type 1 diabetes showed modestly shorter TCRB CDR3s. Researchers reported that naive, central memory and Treg TCRB repertoires appeared more similar in patients than in healthy donors.

The sequenced template was cDNA made from the entire isolated RNA. Assay used: immunoSEQ multiplex PCR; TCRdb lists only in-frame clones, some missing. The data show about 650,000 clones, around 11% seen once. With 2 bases removed from V and 9 bases from J, the gap between germline ends came to 14 bases. CDR3 length: 15 amino acids. Germline CDR1 PRHDT, CDR2 FYEKMQ (reference sequence). The sequenced sample was naive CD4+ T cells from blood. The chain carries TRBV13 and TRBJ1-6; D might be TRBD1 (6 bases). The sequence was collected from a man aged 25-45 years with type 1 diabetes. As DNA, the CDR3 is TGTGCCAGCAGCTTACGAGGGGGGCTGGGTTCACCCCTCCACTTT. Amino acids: CASSLRGGLGSPLHF.